This TCR beta chain was retrieved from a study of cytomegalovirus exposure and HLA in healthy donors. A word on this clone: No antigen is known for it.

Amplification used 60 Vbeta primers and 13 Jbeta primers. The table came from immunoSEQ multiplex PCR; TCRdb's copy has only in-frame clones and leaves some out. The repertoire holds around 150,000 clones, with 75% to 85% as singletons. Study outcomes and limitations: In a later analysis, at a false discovery rate of 0.05, roughly 17,000 TCR beta sequences matched HLA alleles. It was shown in a later analysis that HLA-associated TCR beta chains were more clonally expanded than other, equally common chains. Analyzed later, association rates of TCRs varied across HLA loci, with DRB1 most and HLA-C fewest.

The sequenced sample was PBMCs. The receptor was isolated from a man in his forties or fifties in good health and CMV-seropositive.

The CDR3 protein is CASSFLDRNTEAFF. DNA of the CDR3: TGTGCCAGCAGTTTCCTCGACAGGAACACTGAAGCTTTCTTT. This rearrangement joins TRBV28 to TRBJ1-1, with a tentative D call TRBD1 (5 bases). This CDR3 region has 14 residues. Deletions cut 3 bases from V and 1 base from J, with 9 bases between. Germline values: CDR1 MDHEN, CDR2 SYDVKM.